Presented here are 18 T cell receptor beta chains from one specimen sequenced in a study of blood T cell repertoires in COVID-19. Only in-frame clones appear in the TCRdb table, and some are missing; sequencing was by immunoSEQ multiplex PCR. The repertoire has a few hundred thousand clones, about 85% of them found once; the top ten carry about a tenth. The source material was peripheral blood. The receptors were gathered from a woman between 50 and 59 years old with COVID-19, enrolled during active disease.

This clone was seen a handful of times. The gene calls are TRBV7-2 and TRBJ2-7, with 8 bases identical to TRBD1. Trimming cost V 5 bases and J 6 bases; bases outside gene matches: 12. Germline V CDR1 and CDR2: SGHTA, FQGNSA. This CDR3 comprises 15 residues. The CDR3 loop is CASSLISGTGGEQYF. The CDR3 nucleotides read TGTGCCAGCAGCCTCATCTCCGGGACAGGAGGCGAGCAGTACTTC.

In this sample, this clone turned up a few times. This chain joins TRBV6-2 or TRBV6-3 and TRBJ1-4, with a possible D match to TRBD1 (6 bases). V was trimmed by 1 base and J by 0 bases, leaving 12 bases between them. The CDR3 runs 17 residues. The germline CDR1 and CDR2 sequences are MNHEY and SVGEGT. Here the CDR3 reads CASSYLRTEATNEKLFF. The CDR3 DNA reads as TGTGCCAGCAGTTACTTAAGGACAGAAGCAACTAATGAAAAACTGTTTTTT.

This clone came up a few times. The chain links TRBV7-9 to TRBJ1-4; D remains ambiguous. Per the germline V gene, CDR1 is SEHNR and CDR2 is FQNEAQ (reference sequence). CDR3 length equals 16 residues. V lost 2 bases and J 10 bases, leaving 20 bases between the germline ends. The CDR3 loop reads CASSLRDPGILGKLFF. The CDR3, as DNA: TGTGCCAGCAGCTTAAGGGATCCGGGGATTTTGGGAAAACTGTTTTTT.

The chain couples TRBV18 to TRBJ1-6; 8 nucleotides align to TRBD1. V trimming: 5 bases; J trimming: 8 bases; junction bases outside the gene matches: 5. This CDR3 contains 14 residues. In germline, CDR1 is KGHSH, CDR2 LQKENI. In nucleotides, the CDR3 is TGTGCCAGCTCAACTGGACAGGGCCATTCACCCCTCCACTTT. It encodes CASSTGQGHSPLHF. Full variable domain (remainder filled in from reference TRBV18 and TRBJ1-6): NAGVMQNPRHLVRRRGQEARLRCSPMKGHSHVYWYRQLPEEGLKFMVYLQKENIIDESGMPKERFSAEFPKEGPSILRIQQVVRGDSAAYFCASSTGQGHSPLHFGNGTRLTVT.

To note about this clone: Other DNA sequences from this sample encode an identical CDR3 as well. This chain uses TRBV5-1 with TRBJ2-3; TRBD2 is a possible D gene (6 bases). The V and J ends lost 2 bases and 3 bases respectively, with 10 bases between them. The CDR3 has 14 residues. CDR1 and CDR2 from the germline V gene are SGHRS and YFSETQ. The CDR3, as DNA: TGCGCCAGCAGCTTACTAGGAGGGACAGATACGCAGTATTTT. Amino acids: CASSLLGGTDTQYF.

The CDR3 DNA reads TGTGCCATCAGTGACCCGATTAAGGGGTCGGATACGCAGTATTTT. It is translated as CAISDPIKGSDTQYF. This chain links TRBV10-3 with TRBJ2-3; weak D call: TRBD1 (5 bases). Per the germline V gene, CDR1 is ENHRY and CDR2 is SYGVKD. The CDR3 sequence is 15 residues long. Trimming cost V 3 bases and J 6 bases, with 16 bases left between them.

This chain uses TRBV27 with TRBJ2-5; TRBD1 matches 7 bases. The tail of the sequence fits TRBJ2-7 better, so the J call may be wrong. CDR1 is MNHEY and CDR2 is SMNVEV in the germline V gene (reference sequence). The CDR3 totals 14 residues. CDR3 nucleotide sequence: TGTGCCAGCAGTTCAATTGACAGGGTCCACGAGCAGTACTTC. It yields the protein CASSSIDRVHEQYF.

DNA for the CDR3: TGTGCCAGCAGTTTCAGAACCAATTCACCCCTCCACTTT. Amino acids: CASSFRTNSPLHF. The chain carries TRBV12-3 or TRBV12-4 and TRBJ1-6; D is unresolved. CDR3 length equals 13 residues. The V gene lost 3 bases and the J gene lost 7 bases, with 7 bases spanning the gap.

The genes are TRBV27 and TRBJ1-6; D might be TRBD1 (5 bases). V lost 6 bases and J lost 10, with 19 bases in between. There are 15 residues in the CDR3. The germline CDR1 and CDR2 sequences are MNHEY and SMNVEV (reference sequence). The DNA of the CDR3 is TGTGCCAGCAGACTCCTAGACAGCCTGGGGTCACCCCTCCACTTT. Protein sequence: CASRLLDSLGSPLHF.

The rearrangement uses TRBV3-1 (or the pseudogene TRBV3-2) and TRBJ2-3; 8 positions agree with TRBD2. Losses at the gene ends were 0 bases for V and 3 bases for J; bases not matched to a gene: 2. This CDR3 spans 15 amino acids. Germline assignment: CDR1 LGHDT and CDR2 YNNKEL (reference sequence). The chain's CDR3 is CASSQDGTRTDTQYF. The CDR3 DNA follows: TGTGCCAGCAGCCAAGACGGGACTAGAACAGATACGCAGTATTTT.

The chain has TRBV2 and TRBJ1-6; D perhaps matches TRBD1 (6 bases). V lost 7 bases, J lost 5 bases, and 12 bases lay in between. Germline V gene sequence: CDR1 SNHLY, CDR2 FYNNEI. The length of the CDR3 is 14 residues. CDR3 loop: CASKGDPDNSPLHF. DNA of the CDR3: TGTGCCAGCAAGGGGGACCCTGATAATTCACCCCTCCACTTT.

This chain joins TRBV27 and TRBJ1-6, with D possibly matching TRBD1 (5 bases). The CDR3 has 13 residues. The germline V gene has CDR1 MNHEY and CDR2 SMNVEV (reference sequence). V dropped 5 bases and J dropped 10 bases, with 12 bases sitting between them. The CDR3 spells CASSPSTVSPLHF. For the CDR3, the DNA is TGTGCCAGCAGTCCTTCGACAGTGTCACCCCTCCACTTT.

This chain links TRBV12-5 with TRBJ1-4, with a tentative D call TRBD1 (5 bases). Trimming cost V 4 bases and J 6 bases, with 6 bases left between them. CDR1 is LGHNT, CDR2 FRNRAP, per germline. This CDR3 comprises 12 residues. The CDR3, as DNA: TGTGCTAGTGGTTCAGGGTATGAAAAACTGTTTTTT. Amino acids: CASGSGYEKLFF. Variable domain in full (rest from reference TRBV12-5 and TRBJ1-4): DARVTQTPRHKVTEMGQEVTMRCQPILGHNTVFWYRQTMMQGLELLAYFRNRAPLDDSGMPKDRFSAEMPDATLATLKIQPSEPRDSAVYFCASGSGYEKLFFGSGTQLSVL.

This sequence joins TRBV11-2 and TRBJ2-5; 9 bases map to TRBD1. The CDR3 extends over 14 amino acids. Germline lookup yields CDR1 SGHAT and CDR2 FQNNGV. After removal of 5 bases from V and 6 bases from J, the junction contained 7 bases not matched to a gene. CDR3 nucleotides: TGTGCCAGCAGCGCAAGGGACAGGGTAAAGACCCAGTACTTC. Its translation: CASSARDRVKTQYF.

The genes are TRBV10-1 and TRBJ2-1; perhaps TRBD2 as D (5 bases). Germline CDR1 is WNHNN and CDR2 is SYGVQD (reference sequence). V was shortened by 5 bases and J by 7 bases, with 12 bases between the two germline ends. This CDR3 spans 13 amino acids. In nucleotides, the CDR3 is TGCGCCAGCAGTCAAGGCTGGGAGAATGAGCAGTTCTTC. The encoded protein is CASSQGWENEQFF.

CDR3 region: CASSPGERGYNEQFF. DNA for the CDR3: TGTGCCAGCAGCCCTGGGGAGCGGGGTTACAATGAGCAGTTCTTC. The chain carries TRBV2 and TRBJ2-1, with 7 bases matching TRBD2. With V trimmed by 6 bases and J by 4 bases, 9 bases remained unmatched. This CDR3 is 15 amino acids long. Germline loops: CDR1 SNHLY, CDR2 FYNNEI.

As DNA, the CDR3 is TGTGCCAGCAGTGAATTCGTCACAGGGCGAGAGACCCAGTACTTC. It encodes CASSEFVTGRETQYF. The genes are TRBV6-1 and TRBJ2-5; D possibly corresponds to TRBD1 (6 bases). CDR1 is MNHNS and CDR2 is SASEGT in the germline V gene. The CDR3 spans 15 residues. V was trimmed by 2 bases and J by 4 bases, leaving 14 bases between them.

CDR3 region: CASSLLGEQFF. The CDR3 region has the DNA TGTGCCAGCAGCTTACTTGGTGAGCAGTTCTTC. The V call is TRBV5-8, the J call TRBJ2-1; no clear D. The CDR3 covers 11 residues. The V end was cut by 2 bases, the J end by 9 bases, with 6 bases between. Germline assignment: CDR1 SGHTS and CDR2 YDEGEE.